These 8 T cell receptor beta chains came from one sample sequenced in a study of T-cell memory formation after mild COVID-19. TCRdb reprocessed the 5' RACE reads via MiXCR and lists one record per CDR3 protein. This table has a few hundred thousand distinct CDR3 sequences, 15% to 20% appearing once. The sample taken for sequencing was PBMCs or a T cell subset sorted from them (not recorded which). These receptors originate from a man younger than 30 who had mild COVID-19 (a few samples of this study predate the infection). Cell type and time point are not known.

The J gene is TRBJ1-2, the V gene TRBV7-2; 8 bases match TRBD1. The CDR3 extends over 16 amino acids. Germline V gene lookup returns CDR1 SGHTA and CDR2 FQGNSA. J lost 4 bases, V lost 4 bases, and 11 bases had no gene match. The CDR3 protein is CASSSNNGQGGYGYTF. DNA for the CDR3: TGTGCCAGCAGCTCTAATAACGGACAGGGCGGCTATGGCTACACCTTC.

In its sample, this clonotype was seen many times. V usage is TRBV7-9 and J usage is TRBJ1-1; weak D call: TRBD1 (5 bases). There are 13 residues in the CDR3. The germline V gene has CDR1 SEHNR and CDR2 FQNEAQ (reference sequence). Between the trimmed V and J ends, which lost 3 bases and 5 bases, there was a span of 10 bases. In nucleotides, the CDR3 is TGTGCCAGCAGCTTCGAGGGGCTAACTGAAGCTTTCTTT. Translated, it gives CASSFEGLTEAFF.

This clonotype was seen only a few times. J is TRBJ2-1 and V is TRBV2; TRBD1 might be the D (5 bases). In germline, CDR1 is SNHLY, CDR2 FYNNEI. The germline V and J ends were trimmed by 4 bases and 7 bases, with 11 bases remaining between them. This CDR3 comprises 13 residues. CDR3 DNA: TGTGCCAGCAGTGTCGAGACAGAAAATGAGCAGTTCTTC. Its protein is CASSVETENEQFF.

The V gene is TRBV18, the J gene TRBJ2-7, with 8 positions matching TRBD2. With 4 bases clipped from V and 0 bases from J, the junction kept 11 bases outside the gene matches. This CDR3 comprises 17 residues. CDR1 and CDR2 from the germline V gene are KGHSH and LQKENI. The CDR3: CASSRTGLAGGSYEQYF. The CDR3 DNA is TGTGCCAGCTCACGCACTGGGTTGGCGGGGGGCTCCTACGAGCAGTACTTC. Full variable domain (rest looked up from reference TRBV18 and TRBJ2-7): NAGVMQNPRHLVRRRGQEARLRCSPMKGHSHVYWYRQLPEEGLKFMVYLQKENIIDESGMPKERFSAEFPKEGPSILRIQQVVRGDSAAYFCASSRTGLAGGSYEQYFGPGTRLTVT.

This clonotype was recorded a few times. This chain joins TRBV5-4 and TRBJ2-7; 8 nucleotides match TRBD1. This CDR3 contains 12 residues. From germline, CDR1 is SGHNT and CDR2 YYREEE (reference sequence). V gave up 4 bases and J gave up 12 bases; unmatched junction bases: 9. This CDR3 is CASSENRGKRYF. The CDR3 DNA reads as TGTGCCAGCAGCGAGAACAGGGGGAAGAGGTACTTC.

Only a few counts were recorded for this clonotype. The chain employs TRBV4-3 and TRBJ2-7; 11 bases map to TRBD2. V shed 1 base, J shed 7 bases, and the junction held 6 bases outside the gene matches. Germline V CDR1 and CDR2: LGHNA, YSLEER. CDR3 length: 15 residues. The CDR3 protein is CASSQGSGGAREQYF. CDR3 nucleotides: TGCGCCAGCAGCCAAGGTAGCGGGGGGGCTAGGGAGCAGTACTTC.

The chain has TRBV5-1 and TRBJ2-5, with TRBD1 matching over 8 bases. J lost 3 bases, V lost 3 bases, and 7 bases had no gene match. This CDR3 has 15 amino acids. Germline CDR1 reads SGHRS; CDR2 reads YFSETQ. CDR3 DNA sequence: TGCGCCAGCAGCTGGACAGGGTATGGGGAAGAGACCCAGTACTTC. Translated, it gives CASSWTGYGEETQYF.

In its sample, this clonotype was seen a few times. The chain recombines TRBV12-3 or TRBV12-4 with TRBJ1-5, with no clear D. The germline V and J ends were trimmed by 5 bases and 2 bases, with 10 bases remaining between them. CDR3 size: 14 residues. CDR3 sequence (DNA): TGTGCCAGCAGTGCCGCCGGGGGCAATCAGCCCCAGCATTTT. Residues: CASSAAGGNQPQHF.